What follows describes a single TCR beta chain. What it binds is unknown. The junction had 7 bases not matched to a gene; V was cut back by 3 bases and J by 9 bases. Germline assignment: CDR1 SNHLY and CDR2 FYNNEI. The CDR3 consists of 13 residues. The data were produced by immunoSEQ multiplex PCR, yet TCRdb's version contains in-frame clones alone and is incomplete. This sample yields fewer than 120,000 clones, of which around 90% are seen a single time; roughly 1.4% belongs to the top ten. The record originates from a study of siplizumab effects on memory and regulatory T cells. Findings of the study overall: It seemed that naive T cells were more diverse than memory cells and were major contributors to the alloresponse. Mappable alloreactive CD4+ clones came from Treg cells roughly 65% of the time on average with siplizumab, against 26.9% in controls. Of the alloreactive clones, only a minor fraction mapped to unstimulated subsets.

This chain joins TRBV2 and TRBJ1-2; 7 bases match TRBD1. Sequenced sample: CD4+ T cells sorted from blood. This TCR was sampled from a human donor in good health. CDR3 loop: CASSDRDSIRYTF. CDR3 in DNA: TGTGCCAGCAGTGACCGGGACAGTATTCGCTACACCTTC.